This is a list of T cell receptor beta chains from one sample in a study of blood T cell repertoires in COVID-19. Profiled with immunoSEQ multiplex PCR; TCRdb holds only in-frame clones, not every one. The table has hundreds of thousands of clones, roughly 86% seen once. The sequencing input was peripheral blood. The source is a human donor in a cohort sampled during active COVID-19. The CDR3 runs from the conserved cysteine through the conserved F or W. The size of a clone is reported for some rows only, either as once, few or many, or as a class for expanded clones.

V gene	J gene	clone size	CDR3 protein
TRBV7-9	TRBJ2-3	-	CAIPGTGGSDTQYF
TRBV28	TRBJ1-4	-	CASSSPGVEEKLFF
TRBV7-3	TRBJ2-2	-	CASSFSGLAGAAGELFF
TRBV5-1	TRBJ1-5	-	CASSLWGAEDQPQHF
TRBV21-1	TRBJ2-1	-	CASSKELAGYNEQFF
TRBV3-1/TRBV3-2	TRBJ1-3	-	CASSQALEPSGNTIYF
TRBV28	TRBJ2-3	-	CASMGDRNSDTQYF
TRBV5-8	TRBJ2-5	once	CASTRSRQLGETQYF
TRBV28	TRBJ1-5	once	CASTLPYGTANQPQHF
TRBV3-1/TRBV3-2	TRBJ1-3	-	CASSQRGSGNTIYF
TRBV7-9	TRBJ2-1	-	CATSDYNEQFF
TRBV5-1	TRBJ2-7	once	CASSLATTGGKDEQYF
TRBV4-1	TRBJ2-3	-	CASSHPKTGSADTQYF
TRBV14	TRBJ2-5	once	CASSQGHLGETQYF
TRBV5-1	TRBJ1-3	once	CASSPDRGPGNTIYF
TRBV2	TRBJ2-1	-	CASSRQPRMDEQFF
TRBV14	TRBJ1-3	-	CASSQGGPYRGRGNTIYF
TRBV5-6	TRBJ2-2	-	CASSPRVVTGELFF
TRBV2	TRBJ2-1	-	CASSDSPGINEQFF
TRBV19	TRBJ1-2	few	CASSDQGTDYGYTF
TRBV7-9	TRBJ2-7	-	CASSFGGAASYEQYF
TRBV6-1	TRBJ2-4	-	CASSEWAGGRTKNIQYF
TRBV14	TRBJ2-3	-	CASSRYMADTQYF
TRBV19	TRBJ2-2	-	CASSIVQSTGELFF
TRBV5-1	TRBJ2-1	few	CASSSGTSPYNEQFF
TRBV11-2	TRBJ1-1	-	CASSHRGLGYTEAFF
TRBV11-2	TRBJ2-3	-	CASSLGNSRDTQYF
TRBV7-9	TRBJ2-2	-	CASSLTGGDTGELFF
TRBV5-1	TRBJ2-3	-	CASSSNGGIADTQYF